This note documents a single T cell receptor beta chain sequence. This clonotype was seen a handful of times. Its antigen is unknown. No per-base quality is available; no much larger clone lies one base away. The record originates from a study of post-analysis software for immune sequencing data (dated by TCRdb to the mid-2010s). Regarding the complete study: Disease courses on record covered relapsing-remitting, secondary progressive and progressive-relapsing multiple sclerosis, though some patients had no subtype annotation. A subset of samples was prepared in parallel using single-end sample barcoding, then pooled and co-amplified after Illumina adapter ligation. The patient repertoires were compared against some twelve previously published healthy control repertoires obtained from donors aged 6 to 25 years.

Overall study results and their limits: Four to six TRBV segments, including TRBV5-6, TRBV5-1 and TRBV20-1, were significantly more frequent in patients than controls. Direct clustering with F measure showed strong co-clustering of samples prepared in the same batch, prompting a batch-effect correction. The control group was slightly older than the multiple sclerosis patient group. Normalized Chao1 diversity was significantly lower in multiple sclerosis patients than controls, suggesting substantial peripheral T-cell clonal expansion.

Spanning cysteine to phenylalanine, the CDR3 consists of 13 amino acids. Just CDR3 DNA is preserved here, 39 bases in frame from base 1. A distance of 5 bases separates the germline ends of V and J, which lose 1 base and 0 bases respectively. The germline V gene yields SGHRS for CDR1 and YFSETQ for CDR2. To demonstrate the VDJtools post-analysis software, TCR beta repertoires were profiled from the peripheral blood of about a dozen young patients with multiple sclerosis. Multiple sclerosis patients were children and adolescents aged about 6 to 16 years. The library was prepared using PCR. Reads for this sample came from an Illumina HiSeq 2500. To reduce PCR and sequencing biases, unique molecular identifiers were incorporated into the TCR beta cDNA libraries. Some 500,000 cDNA molecules were obtained per 1 to 10 million input T cells, so each molecule approximated one T cell. The patient libraries were prepared and sequenced using the same protocol as the earlier healthy control dataset. Samples belonging to the same batch were prepared together, multiplexed and sequenced on a shared HiSeq lane. The published analysis was carried out like this. Raw barcoded reads were processed with MIGEC, discarding single-read molecular identifier groups before consensus assembly and CDR3 extraction. VDJtools was used for post-analysis of the clonotype tables, with diversity normalized by down-sampling every dataset to the smallest sample size. In repertoire overlap clustering, CDR3 amino acid sequences, but not nucleotide sequences, were matched to correct batch-related cross-sample contamination. TCRdb cleaned the public reads at Q25 with fastp, built clones with MiXCR and kept in-frame beta chains. Every CDR3 protein is listed once, alongside the most common genes and DNA of its rows. The V and J calls reflect TCRdb's pipeline rather than the authors' work. Counted in this sample were 820,000 or so distinct CDR3 sequences; approximately 53% of them appeared once. The top ten clonotypes cover 4.6% of the sample.

Sequenced material: blood. This clonotype originated in a girl aged 10 to 17 with multiple sclerosis. Recombination joined TRBV5-1 with TRBJ2-7; the D gene lacks a confident call. The DNA sequence is TGCGCCAGCAGCTTGCCCCTCTCCTACGAGCAGTACTTC. Its protein is CASSLPLSYEQYF.